The 21 T cell receptor beta chains below all came from one sample that was sequenced in a study of OX40 agonist ivuxolimab in advanced cancers. The method was immunoSEQ multiplex PCR; TCRdb's version includes in-frame clones alone and lacks a portion of them. Of about 92,000 clones listed, approximately 91% were seen once; the top ten hold roughly 0.32%. The sample in question was CD4+ or CD8+ T cells sorted from blood, obtained in a trial of the OX40 agonist ivuxolimab. The receptors were gathered from an adult with an advanced solid tumor such as melanoma, head and neck, liver or kidney cancer.

This CDR3 is CASSLKGYYYEQYF. The CDR3 region has the DNA TGTGCCAGCAGTTTGAAAGGGTACTACTACGAGCAGTACTTC. The V and J genes are TRBV27 and TRBJ2-7, with unresolved D. CDR1 is MNHEY, CDR2 SMNVEV, per germline (reference sequence). CDR3 length: 14 residues. The V end was cut by 3 bases, the J end by 3 bases, with 12 bases between.

This chain uses TRBV7-2 with TRBJ2-4, with D perhaps assigned TRBD1 or TRBD2 (5 bases each). The V gene's germline CDR1 is SGHTA and CDR2 FQGNSA. V was cut by 1 base and J by 6 bases, with 13 bases left in between. This CDR3 is 15 amino acids long. The CDR3 DNA sequence: TGTGCCAGCAGCTTAGGGGGGACGGAGAGAAACATTCAGTACTTC. Its translation: CASSLGGTERNIQYF.

The CDR3 sequence is CASSQDLGTGVGTQYF. The CDR3 region has the DNA TGTGCCAGCAGCCAAGATCTTGGGACAGGAGTCGGGACCCAGTACTTC. The chain has TRBV4-2 and TRBJ2-5; 8 bases fit TRBD1. Germline values: CDR1 LGHNA, CDR2 YNFKEQ. Trimming took 0 bases from V and 7 from J; bases not matched to a gene: 10. The CDR3 loop spans 16 amino acids.

V and J are TRBV27 and TRBJ2-3, with 7 positions matching TRBD2. The V gene's germline CDR1 is MNHEY and CDR2 SMNVEV (reference sequence). The CDR3 totals 17 residues. V shed 6 bases and J 2 bases; nucleotides not matched to a gene: 14. CDR3 sequence reads: CASSKRVPSGTTDTQYF. As DNA, the CDR3 is TGTGCCAGCAGCAAGAGGGTACCTAGCGGAACCACAGATACGCAGTATTTT.

This chain links TRBV10-3 with TRBJ2-7; the D gene is possibly TRBD2 (5 bases). Trimming stripped 3 bases from V and 0 bases from J, with 12 bases between. This CDR3 is 15 amino acids long. The germline V gene encodes CDR1 ENHRY and CDR2 SYGVKD. The CDR3 here is CAISDTRSGSYEQYF. CDR3 DNA sequence: TGTGCCATCAGTGATACCCGAAGCGGCTCCTACGAGCAGTACTTC.

This chain connects TRBV5-5 to TRBJ2-6; D perhaps matches TRBD1 (5 bases). Germline CDR1 and CDR2: SGHKS and YYEKEE (reference sequence). The CDR3 consists of 16 residues. V lost 0 bases, J lost 2 bases, and 9 bases lay in between. In DNA form, the CDR3 reads TGTGCCAGCAGCTTGGGTGGGGCCCCTGGGGCCAACGTCCTGACTTTC. Residues: CASSLGGAPGANVLTF.

The chain couples TRBV7-2 to TRBJ2-1, with TRBD1 identical over 7 bases. This CDR3 region has 16 residues. Germline V gene data show CDR1 as SGHTA and CDR2 as FQGNSA. The V and J ends lost 5 bases and 1 base, in that order; junction bases with no gene match: 8. The CDR3 protein is CASSRGFRGSYNEQFF. The CDR3 DNA is TGTGCCAGCAGCAGGGGATTCAGGGGGTCCTACAATGAGCAGTTCTTC.

The rearrangement joins TRBV11-2 to TRBJ2-7; perhaps TRBD1 as D (6 bases). The V end lost 0 bases, the J end lost 3 bases, and 15 bases lay between the germline ends. This CDR3 region has 16 residues. Per germline, CDR1 SGHAT and CDR2 FQNNGV. The CDR3 sequence is CASSLEGAGGLYEQYF. CDR3 sequence (DNA): TGTGCCAGCAGCTTAGAGGGGGCGGGTGGCCTCTACGAGCAGTACTTC.

DNA for the CDR3: TGTGCCAGCTGTCCGGGACAGGGGGCTTACGAGCAGTACTTC. Translation: CASCPGQGAYEQYF. The chain links TRBV28 to TRBJ2-7, with 12 bases lining up with TRBD1. Germline CDR1 reads MDHEN; CDR2 reads SYDVKM. The CDR3 has 14 residues. V trimming: 8 bases; J trimming: 4 bases; junction bases outside the gene matches: 6. The complete variable domain, with remaining parts taken from reference TRBV28 and TRBJ2-7, reads DVKVTQSSRYLVKRTGEKVFLECVQDMDHENMFWYRQDPGLGLRLIYFSYDVKMKEKGDIPEGYSVSREKKERFSLILESASTNQTSMYLCASCPGQGAYEQYFGPGTRLTVT.

This clone was observed once. The rearrangement uses TRBV4-3 and TRBJ2-5, with 7 bases aligning to TRBD1. Per germline, CDR1 LGHNA and CDR2 YSLEER. The V and J ends lost 1 base and 5 bases, in that order; junction bases with no gene match: 7. The CDR3 has 15 amino acids. CDR3 nucleotides: TGCGCCAGCAGCCAAGCCCGCCGACAGGGTGAGACCCAGTACTTC. Amino acids: CASSQARRQGETQYF.

The chain carries TRBV18 and TRBJ2-5; unclear D gene. The V end lost 4 bases, the J end lost 0 bases, and 6 bases lay between the germline ends. Germline lookup yields CDR1 KGHSH and CDR2 LQKENI. There are 13 residues in the CDR3. The CDR3 coding sequence is TGTGCCAGCTCACTTTTGAACCAAGAGACCCAGTACTTC. This encodes CASSLLNQETQYF.

The chain employs TRBV5-6 and TRBJ1-2; TRBD1 is a possible D gene (5 bases). V lost 1 base and J lost 2, with 12 bases in between. The CDR3 totals 15 residues. CDR1 and CDR2 (germline): SGHDT, YYEEEE. The CDR3 DNA reads as TGTGCCAGCAGCTTGATCCCGACAGAGAACTATGGCTACACCTTC. Protein sequence: CASSLIPTENYGYTF.

The table lists this clone with a count of one. The chain is built from TRBV4-3 and TRBJ2-3; no reliable D call. Germline loops: CDR1 LGHNA, CDR2 YSLEER. Trimming took 1 base from V and 0 from J, leaving 8 bases between them. The CDR3 is 15 residues long. CDR3: CASSQGPTSTDTQYF. CDR3 nucleotide sequence: TGCGCCAGCAGCCAAGGACCAACTAGCACAGATACGCAGTATTTT.

J is TRBJ2-4 and V is TRBV28, with a tentative D call TRBD2 (6 bases). The V gene lost 6 bases and the J gene lost 5 bases, with 17 bases spanning the gap. This CDR3 has 15 amino acids. CDR1 is MDHEN, CDR2 SYDVKM, per germline. The CDR3 is CASSLLRREQNIQYF. The CDR3 DNA reads TGTGCCAGCAGCCTACTTCGGAGGGAACAAAACATTCAGTACTTC.

The chain carries TRBV20-1 and TRBJ2-1; D not resolved. V gave up 0 bases and J gave up 12 bases, with 9 bases separating them. The CDR3 spans 11 residues. CDR1 and CDR2 (germline): DFQATT, SNEGSKA (reference sequence). Written as DNA, the CDR3 is TGCAGTGCTAGAGATGTCCTTACGCAGTTCTTC. This codes for CSARDVLTQFF.

This clone has a handful of counts. The CDR3 sequence is CAIRQGLDKNIQYF. The CDR3 DNA is TGTGCCATCAGACAAGGACTAGACAAAAACATTCAGTACTTC. The J gene is TRBJ2-4, the V gene TRBV10-3; TRBD2 agrees at 7 bases. This CDR3 is built from 14 residues. Looked up from germline, CDR1 is ENHRY and CDR2 is SYGVKD. Trimming took 6 bases from V and 3 from J; bases not matched to a gene: 5.

The chain recombines TRBV27 with TRBJ2-7; no clear D gene. Deletions cut 6 bases from V and 0 bases from J, with 18 bases between. CDR3 length: 16 amino acids. Germline values: CDR1 MNHEY, CDR2 SMNVEV (reference sequence). The CDR3 DNA follows: TGTGCCAGCAGCCGCCGCAATGTGAAAAGCTCCTACGAGCAGTACTTC. This codes for CASSRRNVKSSYEQYF.

DNA of the CDR3: TGTGCCAGCAGCTTCCGGGACAACCAAGAGACCCAGTACTTC. It specifies CASSFRDNQETQYF. The chain couples TRBV5-4 to TRBJ2-5; the D gene is possibly TRBD1 (6 bases). This CDR3 is 14 amino acids long. The V end was cut by 2 bases, the J end by 0 bases, with 8 bases between. Germline-derived CDR1 and CDR2 are SGHNT and YYREEE (reference sequence). Based on the CDR3 plus reference TRBV5-4 and TRBJ2-5, the full variable domain is ETGVTQSPTHLIKTRGQQVTLRCSSQSGHNTVSWYQQALGQGPQFIFQYYREEENGRGNFPPRFSGLQFPNYSSELNVNALELDDSALYLCASSFRDNQETQYFGPGTRLLVL.

This chain uses TRBV5-1 with TRBJ2-3; TRBD1 matches at 10 bases. CDR3 length equals 16 residues. Germline lookup yields CDR1 SGHRS and CDR2 YFSETQ. V lost 5 bases, J lost 2 bases, and 8 bases stayed unmatched. In DNA, the CDR3 is TGCGCCAGCAGAGCCGGGACAGGGGCGACCACAGATACGCAGTATTTT. This codes for CASRAGTGATTDTQYF.

This clone was observed once. The chain is built from TRBV10-3 and TRBJ1-1, with a weak D call TRBD1 (5 bases). The CDR3 length is 15 residues. Germline V gives CDR1 ENHRY, CDR2 SYGVKD. Deletions cut 1 base from V and 8 bases from J, with 17 bases between. The chain's CDR3 is CAISELGTDLGEAFF. The CDR3 DNA is TGTGCCATCAGTGAGTTGGGGACGGACTTGGGGGAAGCTTTCTTT.

The chain joins TRBV7-2 to TRBJ2-5; 13 bases match TRBD2. This CDR3 is 17 amino acids long. The V gene end was trimmed by 2 bases and the J gene end by 5 bases; junction bases not matched to a gene: 8. CDR1 and CDR2 (germline): SGHTA, FQGNSA. CDR3 nucleotides: TGTGCCAGCAGCTTAACTAGCGGGAGGGCCCGGAGCGAGACCCAGTACTTC. It yields the protein CASSLTSGRARSETQYF. Full variable domain (outside the CDR3, taken from reference TRBV7-2 and TRBJ2-5): GAGVSQSPSNKVTEKGKDVELRCDPISGHTALYWYRQSLGQGLEFLIYFQGNSAPDKSGLPSDRFSAERTGGSVSTLTIQRTQQEDSAVYLCASSLTSGRARSETQYFGPGTRLLVL.